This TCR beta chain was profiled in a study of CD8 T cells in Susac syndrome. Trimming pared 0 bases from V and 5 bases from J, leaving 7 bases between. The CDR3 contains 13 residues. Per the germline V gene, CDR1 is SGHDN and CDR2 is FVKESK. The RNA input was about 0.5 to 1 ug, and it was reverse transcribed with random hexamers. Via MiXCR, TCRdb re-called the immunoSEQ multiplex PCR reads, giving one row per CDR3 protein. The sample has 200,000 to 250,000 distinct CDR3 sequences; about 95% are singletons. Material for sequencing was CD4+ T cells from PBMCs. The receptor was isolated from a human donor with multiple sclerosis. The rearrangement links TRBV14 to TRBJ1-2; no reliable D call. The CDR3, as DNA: TGTGCCAGCAGCCAAGAGCCAGAGTATGGCTACACCTTC. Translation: CASSQEPEYGYTF.